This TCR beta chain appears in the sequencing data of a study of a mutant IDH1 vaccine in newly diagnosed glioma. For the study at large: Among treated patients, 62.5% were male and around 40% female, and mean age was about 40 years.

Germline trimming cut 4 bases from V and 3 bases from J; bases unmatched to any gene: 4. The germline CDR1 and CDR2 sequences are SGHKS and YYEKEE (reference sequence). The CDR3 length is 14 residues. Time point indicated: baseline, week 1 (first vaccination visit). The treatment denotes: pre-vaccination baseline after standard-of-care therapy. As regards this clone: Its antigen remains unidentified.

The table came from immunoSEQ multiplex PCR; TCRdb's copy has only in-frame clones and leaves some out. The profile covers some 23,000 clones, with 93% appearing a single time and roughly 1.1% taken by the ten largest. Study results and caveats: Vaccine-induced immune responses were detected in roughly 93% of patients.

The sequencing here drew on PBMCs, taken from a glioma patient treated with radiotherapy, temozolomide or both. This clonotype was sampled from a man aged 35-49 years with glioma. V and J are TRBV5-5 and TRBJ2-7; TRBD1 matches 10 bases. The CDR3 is CASSHRDRGYEQYF. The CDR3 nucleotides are TGTGCCAGCAGCCACCGGGACAGGGGCTACGAGCAGTACTTC.